The rows below give T cell receptor beta chains drawn from one sample of a study of glioma-infiltrating T cells. TCRdb recomputed calls from the multiplex PCR reads with MiXCR, one row per CDR3 protein. The table has roughly 130,000 distinct CDR3 sequences, about 22% seen once; the top ten hold around a quarter. Sequencing used glioma tissue, nonneoplastic brain tissue, or PBMCs (not recorded which). The receptors were gathered from a human donor with low-grade glioma or glioblastoma, undergoing nonglioma brain surgery, or in good health (not recorded which). The CDR3 runs from the conserved cysteine through the conserved F or W. Each record gives: D gene, V gene, J gene, clone size, CDR3 protein, CDR3 DNA. The D gene is left open where the match is weak. Part of the rows lack a size; the others show once, few, many or a class for expanded clones.

.	TRBV6-1	TRBJ2-5	many	CASSWGRVPETQYF	TGTGCCAGCAGTTGGGGCAGGGTGCCCGAGACCCAGTACTTC
TRBD1	TRBV7-9	TRBJ1-2	.	CASSPGGGAYGYTF	TGTGCCAGCAGCCCGGGAGGGGGCGCATACGGCTACACCTTC
TRBD1	TRBV6-6	TRBJ2-3	few	CASSYSPGQMSDTQYF	TGTGCCAGCAGTTACTCTCCGGGACAGATGTCAGATACGCAGTATTTT
.	TRBV24-1	TRBJ1-2	few	CATSDSGTPQGYTF	TGTGCCACCAGTGATTCCGGGACACCCCAAGGCTACACCTTC
.	TRBV6-6	TRBJ2-3	many	CASSYWGAEGADTQYF	TGTGCCAGCAGTTACTGGGGAGCGGAGGGGGCAGATACGCAGTATTTT
TRBD2	TRBV7-8	TRBJ2-1	.	CASSSRLAGGLRNEQFF	TGTGCCAGCAGCTCGCGACTAGCGGGGGGCCTCCGCAATGAGCAGTTCTTC
.	TRBV3-1	TRBJ1-3	few	CASSQGPGAISGNTIYF	TGTGCCAGCAGCCAAGGCCCAGGGGCGATCTCTGGAAACACCATATATTTT
.	TRBV20-1	TRBJ2-1	.	CSAPQLNEQFF	TGCAGTGCGCCCCAGTTGAATGAGCAGTTCTTC
TRBD1	TRBV20-1	TRBJ2-1	many	CSARSPSQGDYNEQFF	TGCAGTGCTAGATCCCCTTCTCAGGGGGACTACAATGAGCAGTTCTTC
TRBD2	TRBV6-5	TRBJ2-1	.	CASSVLLAANQYNEQFF	TGTGCCAGCAGTGTCCTACTAGCGGCTAACCAATACAATGAGCAGTTCTTC
TRBD1	TRBV24-1	TRBJ2-3	many	CATRGTGVTDTQYF	TGTGCCACCAGAGGGACAGGAGTCACAGATACGCAGTATTTT
TRBD1	TRBV7-6	TRBJ2-1	.	CASSQGTGGFNEQFF	TGTGCCAGCAGCCAAGGGACAGGGGGTTTCAATGAGCAGTTCTTC
.	TRBV15	TRBJ2-3	many	CATSRDRPDTQYF	TGTGCCACCAGCAGAGATAGGCCAGATACGCAGTATTTT
.	TRBV3-1	TRBJ1-5	.	CASSQGGQWASNQLQHF	TGTGCCAGCAGCCAAGGGGGCCAGTGGGCCTCCAATCAGCTCCAGCATTTT